A selection of T cell receptor beta chains follows, all from one sample in a study of cytomegalovirus exposure and HLA in healthy donors. Libraries were prepared by immunoSEQ multiplex PCR; TCRdb keeps only in-frame clonotypes and omits some of them. The table shows about 160,000 clones, with around 79% occurring only once. Sequencing was done on a sample of PBMCs. Receptors originate from a woman aged 40 to 55 in good health and CMV-seronegative. The conserved cysteine and the conserved F or W are not part of the CDR3 here. Each record gives: J gene, V gene, CDR3 protein.

j_gene: TRBJ2-1; v_gene: TRBV7-8; CDR3aa: ASSLARQTKYNEQF
j_gene: TRBJ2-2; v_gene: TRBV5-1; CDR3aa: ASSFNPSGTGELF
j_gene: TRBJ2-2; v_gene: TRBV19; CDR3aa: ASSWLAANTGELF
j_gene: TRBJ2-3; v_gene: TRBV10-1; CDR3aa: ASSEGGAEDTQY
j_gene: TRBJ1-6; v_gene: TRBV15; CDR3aa: ATTASGSYNSPLH
j_gene: TRBJ2-3; v_gene: TRBV5-4; CDR3aa: ASSGRGGGGGDTQY
j_gene: TRBJ1-5; v_gene: TRBV19; CDR3aa: ASNQYSNQPQH
j_gene: TRBJ2-3; v_gene: TRBV4-1; CDR3aa: ASSRPGEDTQY
j_gene: TRBJ1-2; v_gene: TRBV28; CDR3aa: ASRQGALSYGYT
j_gene: TRBJ1-2; v_gene: TRBV4-1; CDR3aa: ASTRGGRAEGYGYT
j_gene: TRBJ1-1; v_gene: TRBV4-1; CDR3aa: ASSHPSRDNSEAF
j_gene: TRBJ2-7; v_gene: TRBV4-1; CDR3aa: ASRDSGYEQY
j_gene: TRBJ1-4; v_gene: TRBV7-8; CDR3aa: ASSANRATNEKLF
j_gene: TRBJ2-3; v_gene: TRBV13; CDR3aa: ASSPTSGGSTDTQY
j_gene: TRBJ2-3; v_gene: TRBV6-5; CDR3aa: ASSGQGIPGIAQY
j_gene: TRBJ1-6; v_gene: TRBV10-3; CDR3aa: AISSAGGDNSPLH
j_gene: TRBJ1-2; v_gene: TRBV28; CDR3aa: ASSYLRGGFYGYT
j_gene: TRBJ2-1; v_gene: TRBV18; CDR3aa: ASSHNGGAWYNEQF
j_gene: TRBJ2-3; v_gene: TRBV5-1; CDR3aa: ASSLVSQGDTQY
j_gene: TRBJ1-2; v_gene: TRBV28; CDR3aa: ASTPGRTNYGYT
j_gene: TRBJ2-2; v_gene: TRBV4-1; CDR3aa: ASREQGSELF
j_gene: TRBJ2-5; v_gene: TRBV5-1; CDR3aa: ASSRTGQETQY
j_gene: TRBJ2-3; v_gene: TRBV7-3; CDR3aa: ASSLRGGGTDTQY
j_gene: TRBJ2-7; v_gene: TRBV19; CDR3aa: ASSIPAAGVYEQY
j_gene: TRBJ1-2; v_gene: TRBV2; CDR3aa: ASSEFRQTNYGYT
j_gene: TRBJ1-5; v_gene: TRBV19; CDR3aa: ASSMGLFGQPQH